The T cell receptor (beta chain) under discussion was sequenced for a study of blood T cell repertoires in COVID-19. TCRdb keeps only in-frame clones here, not all; method: immunoSEQ multiplex PCR. Among around 150,000 clones, approximately 80% were seen once, and the ten largest hold 6%. The CDR3 totals 16 residues. The germline CDR1 and CDR2 sequences are SGHNT and YYREEE (reference sequence). Trimming removed 0 bases from V and 0 bases from J; junction bases left unmatched: 3. Living in 24 US areas, the participants were between roughly 18 and 95 years of age. Two negative PCRs, clearance, or symptom resolution were required of recovered Cohort 3 donors.

Sequencing was performed on PBMCs or T cells enriched from blood (not recorded which). The source is a man aged 35-49 years who had recovered from COVID-19. The chain recombines TRBV5-4 with TRBJ2-3; 8 nucleotides agree with TRBD2. For the CDR3, the DNA is TGTGCCAGCAGCTTGGTGGCGGGGGGAAGCACAGATACGCAGTATTTT. Amino acids: CASSLVAGGSTDTQYF.